The rows below give T cell receptor beta chains drawn from one sample of a study of blood T cell repertoires in COVID-19. Measured with immunoSEQ multiplex PCR; TCRdb has only the in-frame clones, and not every one. The data show about 140,000 clones, approximately 84% seen once. Sequences were obtained from peripheral blood. The receptor source for this set is a human donor in a cohort sampled during active COVID-19. CDR3s include the opening cysteine and the closing phenylalanine or tryptophan. A D gene is named only where the DNA matches it firmly. A clone size is listed for some rows: how often the clone was seen (once, few, many), or a class if it is expanded.

>.|TRBD2|TRBJ2-1|TRBV9
TGTGCCAGCAGCTCCCTAGCGGGGGGGCCGAATGAGCAGTTCTTC
CASSSLAGGPNEQFF
>.|.|TRBJ1-2|TRBV10-2
TGCGCCAGCAGTGAGGGGGGGGACTTTTATGGGGGCTACACCTTC
CASSEGGDFYGGYTF
>.|.|TRBJ2-7|TRBV27
TGTGCCAGCAGTCCCGCCGGTCGGAGCACCTACGAGCAGTACTTC
CASSPAGRSTYEQYF
>.|TRBD1|TRBJ2-6|TRBV15
TGTGCCACCAGCAAAGAGGGGACAGCGTTAGGTGGGGCCAACGTCCTGACTTTC
CATSKEGTALGGANVLTF
>.|.|TRBJ1-5|TRBV6-5
TGTGCCAGCAACACACGGGAGGTCCAGCCCCAGCATTTT
CASNTREVQPQHF
>once|.|TRBJ2-3|TRBV12-2
TGTGCAAGTCGCCAGGGCCCTTCAACCGGGAGCACGCAGTATTTT
CASRQGPSTGSTQYF
>few|.|TRBJ2-1|TRBV7-9
TGTGCCAGCAGCACCCCGGATGGGGGGTCCTACAATGAGCAGTTCTTC
CASSTPDGGSYNEQFF
>once|TRBD2|TRBJ2-3|TRBV5-1
TGCGCCAGCAGCCCGGGGGGGGTCACAGATACGCAGTATTTT
CASSPGGVTDTQYF
>.|.|TRBJ1-1|TRBV19
TGTGCCAGTAGTACACGACAGGCTGTAAGGCTTGAAGCTTTCTTT
CASSTRQAVRLEAFF
>.|TRBD1|TRBJ2-7|TRBV5-5
TGTGCCAGCAGCCTCGCGTTTTTAGGGGCAGGGGGCAACGAGCAGTACTTC
CASSLAFLGAGGNEQYF
>.|TRBD1|TRBJ2-2|TRBV7-3
TGTGCCAGCAGCTTAACTAGCGGACAGGGGTCCGGGGAGCTGTTTTTT
CASSLTSGQGSGELFF
>.|TRBD1|TRBJ1-2|TRBV19
TGTGCCAGTAGGGATAGGACAGGGGCTAACCCTAACTATGGCTACACCTTC
CASRDRTGANPNYGYTF
>once|TRBD1|TRBJ2-7|TRBV3-1/TRBV3-2
TGTGCCAGCAGCCTGGGGACAGGTCGTTACGAGCAGTACTTC
CASSLGTGRYEQYF
>.|TRBD1|TRBJ1-1|TRBV7-9
TGTGCCAGCCGACAGGGGCCCACTGAAGCTTTCTTT
CASRQGPTEAFF
>.|.|TRBJ2-1|TRBV2
TGTGCCAGCAGTGAAGTGGCAGGGGCCTACAATGAGCAGTTCTTC
CASSEVAGAYNEQFF